This passage covers 30 T cell receptor beta chains from one sample sequenced in a study of prognosis after radiotherapy for stage I lung cancer. Genomic DNA yielded TCR beta CDR3, amplified by two-round multiplex PCR. The authors ran first-round PCR with primers specific to each TRBV and TRBJ gene. One entry per CDR3 protein, called by TCRdb with MiXCR from the multiplex PCR reads. Of around 30,000 distinct CDR3 sequences in the sample, around 30% were seen once. Sequenced material: PBMCs, taken before or after stereotactic body radiation therapy (not recorded which). The receptor set was obtained from a donor aged 50 or older with non-small cell lung cancer.

Concerning this clonotype: A junction end diverges from the germline sequence, so it may reflect a read error. The chain employs TRBV7-8 and TRBJ2-3; TRBD2 aligns across 10 bases. Germline V gene lookup returns CDR1 SGHVS and CDR2 FQNEAQ. CDR3 size: 18 residues. The CDR3 nucleotides are TGTGCCAGCAGCTTAAGTGAGCAGCGGGGGGGCAGCACGGATAAGCAGTATTTT. This encodes CASSLSEQRGGSTDKQYF. Together with reference TRBV7-8 and TRBJ2-3, the CDR3 gives the full variable domain: GAGVSQSPRYKVAKRGQDVALRCDPISGHVSLFWYQQALGQGPEFLTYFQNEAQLDKSGLPSDRFFAERPEGSVSTLKIQRTQQEDSAVYLCASSLSEQRGGSTDKQYFGPGTRLTVL.

This clonotype was recorded at least ten times. The J gene is TRBJ2-5, the V gene TRBV2, with D perhaps assigned TRBD1 or TRBD2 (5 bases each). Germline V lookup: CDR1 SNHLY, CDR2 FYNNEI. Trimming took off 3 bases at V and 9 bases at J, with 11 bases between the two ends. The CDR3 spans 12 residues. The CDR3 coding sequence is TGTGCCAGCAGTGACTCGCTGGGGGCCCAGTACTTC. Protein: CASSDSLGAQYF.

Ten or more counts support this clonotype. V gene TRBV7-2 combines with J gene TRBJ2-5, with 11 bases that match TRBD2. Trimming removed 5 bases from V and 4 bases from J; junction bases left unmatched: 9. Germline CDR1 and CDR2: SGHTA and FQGNSA. The CDR3 runs to 16 residues. CDR3 in DNA: TGTGCCAGCAGCGAGACTTTAGCGGGGGGGCGAGAGACCCAGTACTTC. It is translated as CASSETLAGGRETQYF. Drawing the rest from reference TRBV7-2 and TRBJ2-5, the complete variable domain is GAGVSQSPSNKVTEKGKDVELRCDPISGHTALYWYRQSLGQGLEFLIYFQGNSAPDKSGLPSDRFSAERTGGSVSTLTIQRTQQEDSAVYLCASSETLAGGRETQYFGPGTRLLVL.

There are many counts of this clonotype. The V and J genes are TRBV15 and TRBJ1-1; 8 bases agree with TRBD1. This CDR3 contains 14 residues. CDR1 is LNHNV, CDR2 YYDKDF, per germline (reference sequence). V was clipped by 4 bases and J by 4 bases; unmatched bases: 5. The CDR3 DNA reads TGTGCCACCAGCAAGGACAGGGTTGGCACTGAAGCTTTCTTT. Its translation is CATSKDRVGTEAFF.

This clonotype has at least ten counts. The genes are TRBV18 and TRBJ2-1; the match to TRBD2 covers 10 bases. The CDR3 is 15 amino acids. V shed 0 bases, J shed 7 bases, and the junction held 3 bases outside the gene matches. Germline values: CDR1 KGHSH, CDR2 LQKENI. In DNA form, the CDR3 reads TGTGCCAGCTCACCACCTAGCGGGGGGTGGAATGAGCAGTTCTTC. Encoded protein: CASSPPSGGWNEQFF.

Ten or more counts support this clonotype. An end of the junction differs from the germline gene, which may be a read error. CDR3 in amino acids: CASSFSWGDSYEQYF. CDR3 coding DNA: TGTGCTAGCAGCTTTAGCTGGGGGGACAGCTACGAGCAGTACTTC. V usage is TRBV7-7 and J usage is TRBJ2-7; D possibly corresponds to TRBD1 (7 bases). In germline, CDR1 is SSHAT, CDR2 FNYEAQ (reference sequence). CDR3 size: 15 residues.

This clonotype was observed at least ten times. The chain combines TRBV16 with TRBJ2-6; D possibly corresponds to TRBD2 (5 bases). The V end lost 3 bases, the J end lost 0 bases, and 6 bases lay between the germline ends. Germline V gives CDR1 KGHSY, CDR2 FQNENV. This CDR3 region has 15 residues. CDR3 amino acids: CASSQAGSGANVLTF. The CDR3 nucleotides are TGTGCCAGCAGCCAGGCGGGCTCTGGGGCCAACGTCCTGACTTTC.

As to this clonotype: The likely explanation is a read error, given a far larger clone one base away. This chain uses TRBV6-8 with TRBJ1-2; D remains ambiguous. V lost 0 bases and J lost 8, with 19 bases in between. Germline V gene lookup returns CDR1 MNHGY and CDR2 SAAAGT. The CDR3 totals 16 residues. Here the CDR3 reads CASSYSSVGLGLGYTF. CDR3 nucleotide sequence: TGTGCCAGCAGTTACTCGTCTGTAGGCCTAGGATTGGGCTACACCTTC.

This clonotype was seen at least ten times. This rearrangement joins TRBV30 to TRBJ1-1; D ambiguous. The V end was cut by 3 bases, the J end by 2 bases, with 10 bases between. Per germline, CDR1 GTSNPN and CDR2 SVGIG (reference sequence). This CDR3 comprises 13 residues. CDR3 nucleotide sequence: TGTGCCTGGAGCAGGTTCGGCAACACTGAAGCTTTCTTT. The encoded protein is CAWSRFGNTEAFF. Looking up the rest from reference TRBV30 and TRBJ1-1 gives the full variable domain: SQTIHQWPATLVQPVGSPLSLECTVEGTSNPNLYWYRQAAGRGLQLLFYSVGIGQISSEVPQNLSASRPQDRQFILSSKKLLLSDSGFYLCAWSRFGNTEAFFGQGTRLTVV.

The gene calls are TRBV7-9 and TRBJ2-7; 8 bases agree with TRBD2. Germline-derived CDR1 and CDR2 are SEHNR and FQNEAQ (reference sequence). This CDR3 contains 15 residues. J lost 2 bases, V lost 5 bases, and 8 bases had no gene match. The DNA of the CDR3 is TGTGCCAGCAGCCCCGGGAGGGTGGACCCCTACGAGCAGTACTTC. Protein product: CASSPGRVDPYEQYF.

This clonotype was seen many times. CDR3 loop: CASSLEGGAAYNEQFF. CDR3 bases: TGTGCCAGCAGCTTAGAGGGGGGGGCCGCTTACAATGAGCAGTTCTTC. The chain employs TRBV7-8 and TRBJ2-1, with D possibly being TRBD2 (7 bases). CDR3 length: 16 amino acids. The germline gives CDR1 SGHVS, CDR2 FQNEAQ. V was clipped by 1 base and J by 4 bases, with 14 bases between them.

Note on this clonotype: A much bigger clone sits one base away, suggesting this may be a read error. The chain employs TRBV28 and TRBJ2-4; D possibly matches TRBD1 or TRBD2 (6 bases each). The germline V and J ends were trimmed by 0 bases and 0 bases, with 9 bases remaining between them. Germline loops: CDR1 MDHEN, CDR2 SYDVKM. CDR3 length: 16 residues. The DNA for the CDR3 is TGTGCCAGCAGTTTATGGGGGGGCACAGCCAAAAACATTCAGTACTTC. It yields the protein CASSLWGGTAKNIQYF. The entire variable domain, with the rest obtained from reference TRBV28 and TRBJ2-4, is as follows: DVKVTQSSRYLVKRTGEKVFLECVQDMDHENMFWYRQDPGLGLRLIYFSYDVKMKEKGDIPEGYSVSREKKERFSLILESASTNQTSMYLCASSLWGGTAKNIQYFGAGTRLSVL.

With regard to this clonotype: A single base is all that separates this from a far larger clone, so a read error is likely. The rearrangement joins TRBV7-9 to TRBJ2-7; TRBD2 matches 10 bases. In germline, CDR1 is SEHNR, CDR2 FQNEAQ (reference sequence). The CDR3 has 20 amino acids. Trimming at V came to 6 bases and at J to 3 bases, leaving 23 bases not matched to a gene. CDR3 sequence reads: CASSLAARTSGEEVYYEQYF. As DNA, the CDR3 is TGTGCCAGCAGTTTGGCAGCTCGGACTAGCGGCGAGGAAGTTTACTACGAGCAGTACTTC.

This clonotype was found many times. This sequence joins TRBV7-9 and TRBJ2-2; D ambiguous. The length of the CDR3 is 14 residues. Trimming took 0 bases from V and 1 from J, leaving 3 bases between them. Germline CDR1 reads SEHNR; CDR2 reads FQNEAQ (reference sequence). DNA of the CDR3: TGTGCCAGCAGCTTAGCCGGGAACACCGGGGAGCTGTTTTTT. The encoded protein is CASSLAGNTGELFF.

This clonotype occurred many times. The DNA of the CDR3 is TGTGCCAGCAGCCAGGGTAGGGGAGTGGCTAATGAAAAACTGTTTTTT. Translation gives CASSQGRGVANEKLFF. The genes are TRBV4-2 and TRBJ1-4; the D gene is possibly TRBD1 (5 bases). Trimming removed 3 bases at V and 3 bases at J, with 14 bases between. The CDR3 has 16 amino acids. Per germline, CDR1 LGHNA and CDR2 YNFKEQ.

There are many counts of this clonotype. The chain is built from TRBV11-2 and TRBJ2-3; D not certain. Trimming cost V 2 bases and J 2 bases, with 8 bases left between them. The CDR3 sequence is 14 residues long. CDR1 and CDR2 (germline): SGHAT, FQNNGV. The CDR3 reads CASSLFDLTDTQYF. CDR3 sequence (DNA): TGTGCCAGCAGCTTATTCGACCTCACAGATACGCAGTATTTT. The full variable domain, rest sourced from reference TRBV11-2 and TRBJ2-3, is EAGVAQSPRYKIIEKRQSVAFWCNPISGHATLYWYQQILGQGPKLLIQFQNNGVVDDSQLPKDRFSAERLKGVDSTLKIQPAKLEDSAVYLCASSLFDLTDTQYFGPGTRLTVL.

This clonotype appeared many times. A much larger clone sits a single nucleotide away, making a read error possible. CDR3 DNA sequence: TGTGCCAGCAGCTTCACAGTGGGCGGCCCTGGAGACACCATATATTTT. It translates to CASSFTVGGPGDTIYF. The rearrangement links TRBV7-8 to TRBJ1-3; no clear D gene. CDR1 is SGHVS and CDR2 is FQNEAQ in the germline V gene. This CDR3 spans 16 amino acids. Looking up the rest from reference TRBV7-8 and TRBJ1-3 gives the full variable domain: GAGVSQSPRYKVAKRGQDVALRCDPISGHVSLFWYQQALGQGPEFLTYFQNEAQLDKSGLPSDRFFAERPEGSVSTLKIQRTQQEDSAVYLCASSFTVGGPGDTIYFGEGSWLTVV.

This clonotype was counted ten times or more. The chain employs TRBV7-9 and TRBJ2-2; D not resolved. The CDR3 is made up of 15 amino acids. The germline CDR1 and CDR2 sequences are SEHNR and FQNEAQ (reference sequence). The ends were cut back, 3 bases at V and 0 bases at J, with 8 bases in the middle. The CDR3 DNA reads TGTGCCAGCAGCTTTTCGGTTACGAACACCGGGGAGCTGTTTTTT. It encodes CASSFSVTNTGELFF.

Notes on this clonotype: A far larger clone is one nucleotide away, so this likely arose from a read error. The chain has TRBV6-2 or TRBV6-3 and TRBJ2-2; maybe TRBD1 (6 bases). The CDR3 is made up of 16 amino acids. Trimming pared 9 bases from V and 3 bases from J, leaving 20 bases between. The germline gives CDR1 MNHEY, CDR2 SVGEGT. The CDR3 sequence is CARGSSTGADTGELFF. In nucleotides, the CDR3 is TGTGCCAGAGGGAGTTCGACAGGTGCGGACACCGGGGAGCTGTTTTTT.

There are many counts of this clonotype. V is TRBV4-1 and J is TRBJ2-7; 11 bases align to TRBD2. Germline CDR1 is MGHRA and CDR2 is YSYEKL. The CDR3 has 15 residues. Unmatched junction bases numbered 5, after V lost 6 bases and J lost 1 base. CDR3 nucleotide sequence: TGCGCCAGCAGTCCACTAGCGGGGGCTTCCTACGAGCAGTACTTC. Residues: CASSPLAGASYEQYF.

This clonotype has a count of ten or more. V is TRBV6-5 and J is TRBJ1-1; D unclear. The CDR3 consists of 13 residues. Germline V gives CDR1 MNHEY, CDR2 SVGAGI. V was cut by 4 bases and J by 4 bases, with 10 bases left in between. The CDR3 loop reads CASSSTASTEAFF. The CDR3 coding sequence is TGTGCCAGCAGTTCAACAGCGAGCACTGAAGCTTTCTTT.

Of note for this clonotype: A read error may produce the germline difference seen at one junction end. The gene calls are TRBV6-1 and TRBJ1-6; 9 bases map to TRBD1. Germline assignment: CDR1 MNHNS and CDR2 SASEGT. The CDR3 extends over 17 amino acids. In nucleotides, the CDR3 is TGTGCCAGCAGACTCTCCTCCGTGACAGGGGGAAATTCACCCCTCTACTTT. Encoded protein: CASRLSSVTGGNSPLYF.

V and J are TRBV11-3 and TRBJ2-7, with 11 bases aligning to TRBD2. CDR3 length: 15 amino acids. After removal of 5 bases from V and 6 bases from J, the junction contained 9 bases not matched to a gene. The germline CDR1 and CDR2 sequences are SGHNT and YENEEA. The CDR3 DNA follows: TGTGCCAGCAGCCGCCGGACTAGCGGGTCGTCCGAGCAGTACTTC. Residues: CASSRRTSGSSEQYF. The whole variable domain, filled in from reference TRBV11-3 and TRBJ2-7, reads EAGVVQSPRYKIIEKKQPVAFWCNPISGHNTLYWYLQNLGQGPELLIRYENEEAVDDSQLPKDRFSAERLKGVDSTLKIQPAELGDSAVYLCASSRRTSGSSEQYFGPGTRLTVT.

This clonotype showed up many times. This chain joins TRBV12-3 or TRBV12-4 and TRBJ2-3; TRBD2 aligns across 10 bases. The CDR3 runs 13 residues. V dropped 4 bases and J dropped 5; count of bases not matched to a gene: 0. The CDR3 DNA sequence: TGTGCCAGCAGTTGGACTAGCGGAGATACGCAGTATTTT. Amino acids: CASSWTSGDTQYF.

The chain combines TRBV28 with TRBJ1-2; D uncertain. The V end was cut by 0 bases, the J end by 4 bases, with 9 bases between. Per germline, CDR1 MDHEN and CDR2 SYDVKM. The CDR3 has 14 residues. The CDR3 DNA reads as TGTGCCAGCAGTTTATGGGCAGGCCGCTATGGCTACACCTTC. It codes for CASSLWAGRYGYTF.

The chain uses TRBV6-1 and TRBJ2-7; maybe TRBD2 (5 bases). V lost 4 bases and J 9 bases, leaving 16 bases between the germline ends. This CDR3 region has 13 residues. Germline assignment: CDR1 MNHNS and CDR2 SASEGT. The CDR3 region is CASSGSPLAVQYF. Here the CDR3 DNA reads TGTGCCAGCAGTGGATCCCCGCTAGCTGTGCAGTACTTC.

This clonotype appeared many times. Being one base from a much bigger clone, this may be a read error. The gene calls are TRBV2 and TRBJ2-3; 7 nucleotides align to TRBD2. CDR3 length: 14 residues. Germline V gene lookup returns CDR1 SNHLY and CDR2 FYNNEI. CDR3 loop: CASKTSHSTGTQYF. For the CDR3, the DNA is TGTGCCAGCAAGACTAGCCATAGCACAGGTACGCAGTATTTT. The full variable domain, rest sourced from reference TRBV2 and TRBJ2-3, is EPEVTQTPSHQVTQMGQEVILRCVPISNHLYFYWYRQILGQKVEFLVSFYNNEISEKSEIFDDQFSVERPDGSNFTLKIRSTKLEDSAMYFCASKTSHSTGTQYFGPGTRLTVL.

Comment on this clonotype: A far larger clone is off by one base, so a read error is likely. CDR3 sequence reads: CASIYSIQGGNSPLHF. In DNA, the CDR3 is TGTGCCAGCATTTACTCGATCCAGGGAGGAAATTCACCCCTCCACTTT. The chain uses TRBV6-8 and TRBJ1-6, with a possible D match to TRBD1 (5 bases). This CDR3 has 16 amino acids. Germline loops: CDR1 MNHGY, CDR2 SAAAGT.

This chain uses TRBV5-1 with TRBJ2-3; 11 nucleotides line up with TRBD1. The CDR3 runs to 16 residues. CDR1 and CDR2 (germline): SGHRS, YFSETQ. Germline trimming cut 3 bases from V and 0 bases from J; bases unmatched to any gene: 3. CDR3 bases: TGCGCCAGCAGCTGGACAGGGGGCCGGAGCACAGATACGCAGTATTTT. Translation: CASSWTGGRSTDTQYF.

This clonotype was counted at least ten times. The chain uses TRBV12-3 or TRBV12-4 and TRBJ2-7, with 8 bases identical to TRBD1. The CDR3 runs 17 residues. J lost 1 base, V lost 1 base, and 9 bases had no gene match. As DNA, the CDR3 is TGTGCCAGCAGTTTAGAGCAGGGGGCCGTATATTCCTACGAGCAGTACTTC. Protein product: CASSLEQGAVYSYEQYF.